The 27 T cell receptor beta chains given below trace back to one sample, sequenced in a study of T cell changes during pregnancy in multiple sclerosis. Produced via immunoSEQ multiplex PCR; TCRdb's table is partial and in-frame only. This table has approximately 44,000 clones, around 90% appearing once. Sequenced material: CD4+ T cells from peripheral blood mononuclear cells, taken in the second trimester of pregnancy. The source is a female donor in good health, enrolled as a control in a pregnancy study.

The rearrangement uses TRBV19 and TRBJ1-1, with D perhaps TRBD1 (6 bases). This CDR3 comprises 15 residues. CDR1 and CDR2 (germline): LNHDA, SQIVND (reference sequence). Trimming shortened V by 6 bases and J by 1 base, and 15 bases separated the two germline ends. CDR3 sequence reads: CASSLSDRKNTEAFF. CDR3 DNA: TGTGCCAGTAGCTTAAGCGACAGGAAGAACACTGAAGCTTTCTTT.

The rearrangement links TRBV4-1 to TRBJ1-2, with a weak D call TRBD1 (6 bases). With 0 bases removed from V and 7 bases from J, the gap between germline ends came to 18 bases. The CDR3 is 16 residues long. CDR1 is MGHRA and CDR2 is YSYEKL in the germline V gene. The CDR3 region is CASSQDRSDRPIGYTF. The CDR3 DNA reads TGCGCCAGCAGCCAAGATCGTTCGGACAGACCTATTGGCTACACCTTC.

The chain combines TRBV14 with TRBJ2-7; TRBD2 matches 10 bases. The CDR3 sequence is 13 residues long. The V and J ends lost 7 bases and 3 bases, in that order; junction bases with no gene match: 3. Looked up from germline, CDR1 is SGHDN and CDR2 is FVKESK. Here the CDR3 reads CASNQREGYEQYF. The CDR3 DNA reads TGTGCCAGCAATCAGCGGGAGGGCTACGAGCAGTACTTC.

The chain employs TRBV7-3 and TRBJ2-3; TRBD2 matches 12 bases. CDR3 length: 16 residues. V was clipped by 5 bases and J by 6 bases; unmatched bases: 9. CDR1 is SGHTA and CDR2 is FQGTGA in the germline V gene. CDR3 in amino acids: CASSPLAGGVGDTQYF. CDR3 nucleotide sequence: TGTGCCAGCAGCCCACTAGCGGGAGGAGTAGGGGATACGCAGTATTTT.

The chain is built from TRBV7-2 and TRBJ2-5, with D possibly TRBD2 on 7 matching bases. The CDR3 extends over 14 amino acids. Germline CDR1 and CDR2: SGHTA and FQGNSA. V was cut by 3 bases and J by 0 bases, with 8 bases left in between. CDR3 bases: TGTGCCAGCAGCTTGGGGGGGCACCAAGAGACCCAGTACTTC. This codes for CASSLGGHQETQYF.

In its sample, this clone was seen once. This sequence joins TRBV30 and TRBJ2-1, with 10 bases lining up with TRBD2. The germline gives CDR1 GTSNPN, CDR2 SVGIG (reference sequence). The CDR3 has 14 residues. The V segment lost 6 bases and the J segment 7 bases; nucleotides outside the gene matches: 9. The CDR3 region is CACHSGGVRNEQFF. In nucleotides, the CDR3 is TGTGCCTGCCACAGCGGGGGGGTAAGAAATGAGCAGTTCTTC.

The V gene is TRBV25-1, the J gene TRBJ1-4; D is unclear. Per germline, CDR1 MGHDK and CDR2 SYGVNS. The CDR3 runs 17 residues. V was pared by 4 bases and J by 10 bases, with 25 bases between. CDR3 bases: TGTGCCAGCAGTGCCGACCATACCGGGAGCTTGATGGGAAAACTGTTTTTT. It specifies CASSADHTGSLMGKLFF.

This chain uses TRBV12-5 with TRBJ2-2; possibly TRBD2 for D (5 bases). From germline, CDR1 is LGHNT and CDR2 FRNRAP. Trimming cost V 2 bases and J 8 bases, with 15 bases left between them. The CDR3 has 15 residues. This CDR3 is CASGLIWTEMGELFF. CDR3 bases: TGTGCTAGTGGTTTGATCTGGACTGAAATGGGGGAGCTGTTTTTT.

The chain couples TRBV13 to TRBJ2-2, with D perhaps matching TRBD2 (5 bases). CDR3 size: 15 residues. Germline V lookup: CDR1 PRHDT, CDR2 FYEKMQ (reference sequence). V lost 6 bases and J lost 0, with 11 bases in between. The CDR3 protein is CASRRGLPNTGELFF. The CDR3 nucleotides are TGTGCCAGCAGACGCGGACTCCCGAACACCGGGGAGCTGTTTTTT.

The rearrangement uses TRBV9 and TRBJ2-2, with D perhaps matching TRBD1 (6 bases). Deletions cut 0 bases from V and 5 bases from J, with 11 bases between. This CDR3 is built from 15 residues. Germline V lookup: CDR1 SGDLS, CDR2 YYNGEE. In DNA form, the CDR3 reads TGTGCCAGCAGCGTAGCAATGAGGGGGACCGGGGAGCTGTTTTTT. Translating gives CASSVAMRGTGELFF.

The chain couples TRBV5-1 to TRBJ1-2; the match to TRBD1 covers 9 bases. Germline values: CDR1 SGHRS, CDR2 YFSETQ. Trimming cost V 2 bases and J 4 bases; bases outside gene matches: 21. CDR3 size: 20 residues. The CDR3 spells CASSLRIPGQGSEGGYGYTF. CDR3 sequence (DNA): TGCGCCAGCAGCTTACGGATACCGGGACAGGGATCCGAGGGGGGCTATGGCTACACCTTC. Using reference TRBV5-1 and TRBJ1-2 for the parts outside the CDR3, the full variable domain is KAGVTQTPRYLIKTRGQQVTLSCSPISGHRSVSWYQQTPGQGLQFLFEYFSETQRNKGNFPGRFSGRQFSNSRSEMNVSTLELGDSALYLCASSLRIPGQGSEGGYGYTFGSGTRLTVV.

The gene calls are TRBV7-2 and TRBJ2-1; 9 positions match TRBD1. V gave up 1 base and J gave up 4 bases; unmatched junction bases: 8. CDR1 and CDR2 from the germline V gene are SGHTA and FQGNSA. The length of the CDR3 is 17 residues. CDR3 sequence: CASSLDRGQGTYNEQFF. The CDR3 bases are TGTGCCAGCAGCTTAGATCGGGGACAGGGAACATACAATGAGCAGTTCTTC.

This clone was counted once. V and J are TRBV18 and TRBJ2-3; D is uncertain. Trimming shortened V by 5 bases and J by 0 bases, and 6 bases separated the two germline ends. CDR1 is KGHSH, CDR2 LQKENI, per germline. CDR3 length equals 13 residues. For the CDR3, the DNA is TGTGCCAGCTCAGCGCCTAGCACAGATACGCAGTATTTT. Its protein product is CASSAPSTDTQYF.

The CDR3 here is CASSQGVTGAYGYTF. The CDR3 coding sequence is TGCGCCAGCAGCCAAGGGGTGACAGGGGCCTATGGCTACACCTTC. The V and J genes are TRBV4-3 and TRBJ1-2; the match to TRBD1 covers 8 bases. Germline CDR1 reads LGHNA; CDR2 reads YSLEER. V lost 1 base to trimming and J lost 4 bases; unmatched junction nucleotides: 5. The CDR3 is 15 amino acids.

This chain uses TRBV6-6 with TRBJ2-7; D may be TRBD1 (6 bases). Germline V gene lookup returns CDR1 MNHNY and CDR2 SVGAGI (reference sequence). V dropped 0 bases and J dropped 2 bases, with 14 bases sitting between them. This CDR3 comprises 16 residues. The CDR3 loop is CASSYSGRGGTYEQYF. CDR3 DNA: TGTGCCAGCAGTTACTCGGGTCGTGGGGGCACCTACGAGCAGTACTTC.

CDR3 sequence: CAISARETSGSYEQYF. CDR3 nucleotide sequence: TGTGCCATCAGTGCCCGGGAGACTAGCGGCAGCTACGAGCAGTACTTC. The chain is built from TRBV10-3 and TRBJ2-7, with TRBD2 matching 9 bases. The CDR3 loop spans 16 amino acids. Trimming at V came to 4 bases and at J to 3 bases, leaving 10 bases not matched to a gene. The germline CDR1 and CDR2 sequences are ENHRY and SYGVKD.

V is TRBV18 and J is TRBJ1-1; TRBD1 aligns across 8 bases. This CDR3 comprises 16 residues. The trim removed 4 bases at V and 7 bases at J, leaving 14 bases unmatched. From germline, CDR1 is KGHSH and CDR2 LQKENI. The CDR3 DNA follows: TGTGCCAGCTCACAAGGTTGGCAGGGCACAGGGGGTGAAGCTTTCTTT. Translated, it gives CASSQGWQGTGGEAFF. Based on the CDR3 plus reference TRBV18 and TRBJ1-1, the full variable domain is NAGVMQNPRHLVRRRGQEARLRCSPMKGHSHVYWYRQLPEEGLKFMVYLQKENIIDESGMPKERFSAEFPKEGPSILRIQQVVRGDSAAYFCASSQGWQGTGGEAFFGQGTRLTVV.

This rearrangement joins TRBV28 to TRBJ2-7, with 12 bases lining up with TRBD2. V lost 7 bases and J lost 1; bases outside the gene matches: 5. In germline, CDR1 is MDHEN, CDR2 SYDVKM. The CDR3 contains 15 residues. The CDR3: CASTPGLAGSYEQYF. The CDR3 region has the DNA TGTGCCAGCACTCCTGGACTAGCGGGGTCCTACGAGCAGTACTTC.

V is TRBV7-3 and J is TRBJ2-3; 8 positions match TRBD2. Germline loops: CDR1 SGHTA, CDR2 FQGTGA. The CDR3 covers 15 residues. The V and J ends lost 6 bases and 2 bases, in that order; junction bases with no gene match: 7. The chain's CDR3 is CASSSAGGDTDTQYF. For the CDR3, the DNA is TGTGCCAGCAGTTCCGCCGGGGGGGACACAGATACGCAGTATTTT.

The V gene is TRBV10-1, the J gene TRBJ2-5; the match to TRBD1 covers 7 bases. V lost 6 bases to trimming and J lost 4 bases; unmatched junction nucleotides: 8. The germline gives CDR1 WNHNN, CDR2 SYGVQD (reference sequence). This CDR3 has 14 residues. DNA for the CDR3: TGCGCCAGCAGCCCGGGACAGCTTGGAGAGACCCAGTACTTC. Its protein is CASSPGQLGETQYF.

This chain links TRBV4-1 with TRBJ1-3; possible D gene TRBD1, 5 bases. The CDR3 contains 14 residues. With 1 base removed from V and 14 bases from J, the gap between germline ends came to 18 bases. Per germline, CDR1 MGHRA and CDR2 YSYEKL. The CDR3 sequence: CASSQVGRQRSLYF. The CDR3 bases are TGCGCCAGCAGCCAAGTAGGCCGACAGCGCTCCTTATATTTT.

The rearrangement joins TRBV14 to TRBJ2-7, with a possible D match to TRBD2 (6 bases). V lost 1 base and J lost 4, with 23 bases in between. Germline CDR1 SGHDN, CDR2 FVKESK. The CDR3 has 18 residues. The CDR3 nucleotides read TGTGCCAGCAGCCAAGGGCCCGTAGGGCTAGCGTCGTATTACGAGCAGTACTTC. Its translation is CASSQGPVGLASYYEQYF.

The chain recombines TRBV19 with TRBJ2-3, with D perhaps TRBD2 (6 bases). Trimming cost V 4 bases and J 5 bases, with 13 bases left between them. Germline V gives CDR1 LNHDA, CDR2 SQIVND (reference sequence). The CDR3 has 14 amino acids. CDR3 sequence (DNA): TGTGCCAGTAGTAGAGGCGGAGGGCGAGATACGCAGTATTTT. This codes for CASSRGGGRDTQYF.

The V gene is TRBV9, the J gene TRBJ1-1; TRBD1 is a possible D gene (5 bases). V was cut by 3 bases and J by 2 bases, with 11 bases left in between. Looked up from germline, CDR1 is SGDLS and CDR2 is YYNGEE. The CDR3 is 14 residues long. The CDR3 DNA reads as TGTGCCAGCAGCGAGGGGCTGGGAAACACTGAAGCTTTCTTT. Its translation is CASSEGLGNTEAFF.

The rearrangement links TRBV9 to TRBJ2-1, with 12 bases fitting TRBD2. Per germline, CDR1 SGDLS and CDR2 YYNGEE. The CDR3 contains 16 residues. Trimming cost V 7 bases and J 9 bases; bases outside gene matches: 14. The CDR3 sequence: CASALRLTSGSGEQFF. The CDR3 coding sequence is TGTGCCAGCGCTCTTAGGCTGACTAGCGGGAGCGGTGAGCAGTTCTTC.

The chain carries TRBV30 and TRBJ2-2, with a weak D call TRBD1 (8 bases). Germline values: CDR1 GTSNPN, CDR2 SVGIG (reference sequence). CDR3 length equals 13 residues. The ends were cut back, 8 bases at V and 6 bases at J, with 16 bases in the middle. This CDR3 is CARRTGRAGELFF. As DNA, the CDR3 is TGTGCCAGGCGGACAGGGAGGGCCGGGGAGCTGTTTTTT.

The chain couples TRBV15 to TRBJ2-5; a weak D match, TRBD2 (5 bases). The ends were cut back, 5 bases at V and 5 bases at J, with 12 bases in the middle. Germline CDR1 LNHNV, CDR2 YYDKDF (reference sequence). The CDR3 totals 13 residues. The CDR3 loop reads CATSLGPGETQYF. CDR3 nucleotides: TGTGCCACCAGCCTGGGTCCGGGGGAGACCCAGTACTTC.